Reported below is one TCR beta chain. The antigen remains unidentified. This entry comes from a study of graft-versus-host responses after intestinal transplantation. Background on the study: Multivisceral, liver-intestinal, or isolated intestinal transplants were performed in recipients. Induction using anti-thymocyte globulin, followed by tacrolimus and steroids for around 3 years, was given to all recipients.

Measured with immunoSEQ multiplex PCR; TCRdb has only the in-frame clones, and not every one. The sample records about 14,000 clones, around 94% being singletons. General study findings and limits: Peak levels of circulating GvH clones tracked with early post-transplant HvG declines. Recipient marrow held GvH clones, some first seen in ileum or blood.

V lost 2 bases, J lost 5 bases, and 8 bases stayed unmatched. This CDR3 spans 15 amino acids. CDR1 and CDR2 from the germline V gene are SGHVS and FQNEAQ. The gene calls are TRBV7-8 and TRBJ1-1, with 7 bases identical to TRBD1. The TCR was taken from a human patient who received an intestinal transplant, so some T cells may come from the graft donor. Here the sequenced sample was PBMCs, taken 9 days after transplant. CDR3 residues: CASSLNWAGGTEAFF. The CDR3 DNA reads TGTGCCAGCAGCTTAAATTGGGCAGGGGGGACTGAAGCTTTCTTT.